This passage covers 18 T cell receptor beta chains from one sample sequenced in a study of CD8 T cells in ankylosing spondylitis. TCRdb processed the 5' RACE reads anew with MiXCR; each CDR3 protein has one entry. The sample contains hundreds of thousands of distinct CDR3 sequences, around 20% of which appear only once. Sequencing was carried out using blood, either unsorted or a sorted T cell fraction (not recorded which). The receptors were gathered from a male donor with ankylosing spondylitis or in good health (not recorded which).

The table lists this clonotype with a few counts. The CDR3 reads CAISGPSSGGPFMGELFF. CDR3 DNA: TGTGCCATCAGTGGTCCGTCTAGCGGGGGTCCCTTTATGGGGGAGCTGTTTTTT. V usage is TRBV10-3 and J usage is TRBJ2-2, with 10 bases matching TRBD2. Germline CDR1 ENHRY, CDR2 SYGVKD. The CDR3 totals 18 residues. The junction had 16 bases not matched to a gene; V was cut back by 4 bases and J by 8 bases.

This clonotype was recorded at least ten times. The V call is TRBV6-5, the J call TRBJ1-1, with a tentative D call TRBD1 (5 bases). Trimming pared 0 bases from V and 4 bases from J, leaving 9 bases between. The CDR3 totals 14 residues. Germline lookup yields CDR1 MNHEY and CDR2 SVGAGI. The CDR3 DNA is TGTGCCAGCAGTTACTCGTTGGGGGGCACTGAAGCTTTCTTT. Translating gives CASSYSLGGTEAFF.

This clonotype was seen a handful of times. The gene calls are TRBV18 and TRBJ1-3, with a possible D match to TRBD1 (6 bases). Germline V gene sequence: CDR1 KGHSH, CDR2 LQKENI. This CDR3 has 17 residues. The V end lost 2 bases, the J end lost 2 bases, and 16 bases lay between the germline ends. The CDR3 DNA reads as TGTGCCAGCTCACCAGTAGATTCGGGGGCTACTGGAAACACCATATATTTT. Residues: CASSPVDSGATGNTIYF.

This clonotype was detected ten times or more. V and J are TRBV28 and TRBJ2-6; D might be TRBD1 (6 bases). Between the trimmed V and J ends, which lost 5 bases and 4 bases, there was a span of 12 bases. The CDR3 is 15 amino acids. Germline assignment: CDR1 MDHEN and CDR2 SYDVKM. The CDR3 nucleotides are TGTGCCAGCAGTCAAGGGGGTTCAGGGGCCAACGTCCTGACTTTC. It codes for CASSQGGSGANVLTF.

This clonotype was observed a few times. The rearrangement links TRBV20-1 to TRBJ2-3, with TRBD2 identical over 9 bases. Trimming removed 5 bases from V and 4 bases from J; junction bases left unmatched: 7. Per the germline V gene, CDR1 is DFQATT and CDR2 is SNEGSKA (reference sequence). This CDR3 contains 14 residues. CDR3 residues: CSALSGSPPDTQYF. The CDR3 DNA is TGCAGTGCTCTTAGCGGGAGTCCCCCAGATACGCAGTATTTT.

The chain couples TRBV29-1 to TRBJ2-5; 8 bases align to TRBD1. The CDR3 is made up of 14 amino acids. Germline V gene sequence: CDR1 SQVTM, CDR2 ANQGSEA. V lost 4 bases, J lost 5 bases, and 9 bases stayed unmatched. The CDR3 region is CSVVGQGARETQYF. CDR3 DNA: TGCAGCGTTGTTGGGCAGGGGGCGCGGGAGACCCAGTACTTC.

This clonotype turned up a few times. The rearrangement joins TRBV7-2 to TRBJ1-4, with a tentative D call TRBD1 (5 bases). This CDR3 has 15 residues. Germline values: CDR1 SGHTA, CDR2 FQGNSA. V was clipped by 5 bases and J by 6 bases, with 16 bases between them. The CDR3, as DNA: TGTGCCAGCAGCCACATGGGGGGGGTTGATGAAAAACTGTTTTTT. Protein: CASSHMGGVDEKLFF.

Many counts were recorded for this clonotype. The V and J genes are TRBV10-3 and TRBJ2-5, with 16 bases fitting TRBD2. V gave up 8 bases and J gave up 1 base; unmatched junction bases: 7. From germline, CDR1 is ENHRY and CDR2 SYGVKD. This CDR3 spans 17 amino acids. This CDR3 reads CAIGPGLAGGRQETQYF. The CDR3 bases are TGTGCCATCGGCCCGGGACTAGCGGGGGGGCGCCAAGAGACCCAGTACTTC.

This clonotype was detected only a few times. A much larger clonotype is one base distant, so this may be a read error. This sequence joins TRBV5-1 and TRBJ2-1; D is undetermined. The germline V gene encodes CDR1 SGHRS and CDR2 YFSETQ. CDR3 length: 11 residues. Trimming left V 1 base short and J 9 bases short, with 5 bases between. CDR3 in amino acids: CASSLNGEQFF. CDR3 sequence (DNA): TGCGCCAGCAGCTTGAATGGTGAGCAGTTCTTC.

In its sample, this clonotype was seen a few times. CDR3 nucleotide sequence: TGTGCCATCAAGGCAATTAACACCGGGGAGCTGTTTTTT. This translates into CAIKAINTGELFF. This chain connects TRBV10-3 to TRBJ2-2, with no clear D. Germline V gives CDR1 ENHRY, CDR2 SYGVKD. Trimming pared 7 bases from V and 2 bases from J, leaving 8 bases between. CDR3 length: 13 amino acids.

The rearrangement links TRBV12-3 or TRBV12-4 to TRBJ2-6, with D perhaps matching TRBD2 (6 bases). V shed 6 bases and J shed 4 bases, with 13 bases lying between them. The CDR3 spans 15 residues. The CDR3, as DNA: TGTGCCAGCAGGGAAGGAGGGGTAGGGGCCAACGTCCTGACTTTC. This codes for CASREGGVGANVLTF.

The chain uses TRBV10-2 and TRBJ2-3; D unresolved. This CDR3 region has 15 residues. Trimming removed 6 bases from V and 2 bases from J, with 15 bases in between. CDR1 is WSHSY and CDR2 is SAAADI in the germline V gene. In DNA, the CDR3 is TGCGCCAGCAGGCCTACGGACCTAAACACAGATACGCAGTATTTT. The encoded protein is CASRPTDLNTDTQYF.

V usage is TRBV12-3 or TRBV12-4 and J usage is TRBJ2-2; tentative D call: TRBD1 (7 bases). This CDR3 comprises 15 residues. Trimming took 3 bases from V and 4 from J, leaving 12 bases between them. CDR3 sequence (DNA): TGTGCCAGCAGTTTTCAGGGGGGCGTCACCGGGGAGCTGTTTTTT. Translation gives CASSFQGGVTGELFF.

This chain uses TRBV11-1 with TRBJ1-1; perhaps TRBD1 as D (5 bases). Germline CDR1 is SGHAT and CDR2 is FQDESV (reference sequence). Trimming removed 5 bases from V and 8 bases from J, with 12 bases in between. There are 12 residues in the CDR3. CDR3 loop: CASSTGAIEAFF. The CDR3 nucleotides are TGTGCCAGCAGCACAGGAGCGATAGAAGCTTTCTTT.

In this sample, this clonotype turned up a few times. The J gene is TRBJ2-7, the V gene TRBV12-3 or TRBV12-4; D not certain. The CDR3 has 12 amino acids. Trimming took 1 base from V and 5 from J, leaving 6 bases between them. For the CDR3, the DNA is TGTGCCAGCAGTTTAGAGGGCCACGAGCAGTACGTC. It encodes CASSLEGHEQYV.

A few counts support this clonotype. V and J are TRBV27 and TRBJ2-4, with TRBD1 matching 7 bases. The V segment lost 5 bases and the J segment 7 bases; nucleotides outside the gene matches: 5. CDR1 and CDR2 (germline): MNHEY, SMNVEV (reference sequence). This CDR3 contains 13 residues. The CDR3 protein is CASSAMTGNIQYF. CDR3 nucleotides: TGTGCCAGCAGTGCCATGACAGGGAACATTCAGTACTTC.

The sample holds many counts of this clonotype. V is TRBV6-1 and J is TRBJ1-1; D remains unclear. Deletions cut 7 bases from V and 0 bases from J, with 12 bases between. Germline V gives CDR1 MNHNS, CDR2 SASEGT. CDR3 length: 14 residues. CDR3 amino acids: CASIPGGVNTEAFF. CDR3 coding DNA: TGTGCCAGCATTCCAGGCGGGGTGAACACTGAAGCTTTCTTT.

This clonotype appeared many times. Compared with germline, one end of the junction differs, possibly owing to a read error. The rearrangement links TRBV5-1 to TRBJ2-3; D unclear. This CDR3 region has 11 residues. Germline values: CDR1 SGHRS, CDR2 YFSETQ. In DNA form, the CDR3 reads TGTGCCAGCAGTTCCACAGATACGCAGTATTTT. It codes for CASSSTDTQYF.